Below, 15 T cell receptor beta chains from the same sample are listed, as sequenced in a study of blood T cell repertoires in COVID-19. This table comes from immunoSEQ multiplex PCR, and its TCRdb copy is limited to in-frame clones, with some not included. This sample has roughly 180,000 clones, with around 94% found just once. Source material: peripheral blood. Source of these receptors: a man aged 25-45 years with COVID-19, enrolled during active disease.

V is TRBV9 and J is TRBJ2-3, with D possibly TRBD1 on 6 matching bases. The ends were cut back, 2 bases at V and 2 bases at J, with 12 bases in the middle. The CDR3 covers 15 residues. Per the germline V gene, CDR1 is SGDLS and CDR2 is YYNGEE. As DNA, the CDR3 is TGTGCCAGCAGCGTCCTACAGGGAGACACAGATACGCAGTATTTT. It is translated as CASSVLQGDTDTQYF.

This chain uses TRBV7-9 with TRBJ2-5; D might be TRBD1 (5 bases). Trimming took off 5 bases at V and 1 base at J, with 23 bases between the two ends. The CDR3 is 18 residues long. The V gene's germline CDR1 is SEHNR and CDR2 FQNEAQ (reference sequence). The CDR3 protein is CASSAPPTKGLSQETQYF. The CDR3 bases are TGTGCCAGCAGCGCGCCCCCTACTAAGGGGCTGAGCCAAGAGACCCAGTACTTC.

This rearrangement joins TRBV27 to TRBJ2-1; 7 bases align to TRBD2. Trimming removed 2 bases from V and 7 bases from J; junction bases left unmatched: 11. Germline V CDR1 and CDR2: MNHEY, SMNVEV (reference sequence). The CDR3 covers 16 residues. CDR3 region: CASSLRGREGWNEQFF. DNA for the CDR3: TGTGCCAGCAGTTTAAGAGGCAGGGAGGGTTGGAATGAGCAGTTCTTC.

The V and J genes are TRBV6-6 and TRBJ2-2, with 8 positions matching TRBD2. Germline loops: CDR1 MNHNY, CDR2 SVGAGI (reference sequence). This CDR3 contains 16 residues. The junction had 10 bases not matched to a gene; V was cut back by 5 bases and J by 5 bases. The CDR3 loop is CASSPTAGAGTGELFF. The CDR3 nucleotides read TGTGCCAGCAGTCCTACAGCGGGGGCAGGGACCGGGGAGCTGTTTTTT.

The rearrangement joins TRBV20-1 to TRBJ2-7; perhaps TRBD2 as D (5 bases). CDR3 length: 11 residues. Per the germline V gene, CDR1 is DFQATT and CDR2 is SNEGSKA (reference sequence). Trimming cost V 3 bases and J 4 bases, with 7 bases left between them. In nucleotides, the CDR3 is TGCAGTGCTAGTAGCGCTTACGAGCAGTACTTC. Protein product: CSASSAYEQYF.

This chain uses TRBV19 with TRBJ1-2, with D unresolved. The V end lost 3 bases, the J end lost 4 bases, and 12 bases lay between the germline ends. This CDR3 is built from 14 residues. CDR1 and CDR2 (germline): LNHDA, SQIVND (reference sequence). CDR3 sequence reads: CASSMEGRAYGYTF. DNA of the CDR3: TGTGCCAGTAGTATGGAGGGCCGAGCCTATGGCTACACCTTC.

The chain joins TRBV7-6 to TRBJ2-1; D is perhaps TRBD2 (5 bases). Germline lookup yields CDR1 SGHVS and CDR2 FNYEAQ. The CDR3 length is 16 residues. Trimming left V 2 bases short and J 0 bases short, with 11 bases between. CDR3 nucleotide sequence: TGTGCCAGCAGCTTAAGCCGGGGAAGCTCCTACAATGAGCAGTTCTTC. Its protein is CASSLSRGSSYNEQFF. The full variable domain, completed using reference TRBV7-6 and TRBJ2-1, is GAGVSQSPRYKVTKRGQDVALRCDPISGHVSLYWYRQALGQGPEFLTYFNYEAQQDKSGLPNDRFSAERPEGSISTLTIQRTEQRDSAMYRCASSLSRGSSYNEQFFGPGTRLTVL.

This chain uses TRBV5-1 with TRBJ1-2; D gene unclear. The CDR3 sequence is 15 residues long. The germline gives CDR1 SGHRS, CDR2 YFSETQ. Trimming left V 0 bases short and J 4 bases short, with 13 bases between. CDR3 region: CASSLDFGEGYGYTF. CDR3 nucleotide sequence: TGCGCCAGCAGCTTGGATTTCGGGGAGGGCTATGGCTACACCTTC.

The chain links TRBV5-1 to TRBJ2-1; D is unclear. The CDR3 extends over 15 amino acids. Germline CDR1 is SGHRS and CDR2 is YFSETQ. Trimming removed 1 base at V and 0 bases at J, with 8 bases between. The CDR3 sequence: CASSLSTLSYNEQFF. Here the CDR3 DNA reads TGCGCCAGCAGCTTGAGCACCCTCTCCTACAATGAGCAGTTCTTC.

This clone was seen only a few times. The V gene is TRBV15, the J gene TRBJ1-1, with D uncertain. Germline V lookup: CDR1 LNHNV, CDR2 YYDKDF (reference sequence). The ends were cut back, 0 bases at V and 10 bases at J, with 15 bases in the middle. This CDR3 has 14 amino acids. CDR3 in amino acids: CATSRDLGRLGAFF. The CDR3 bases are TGTGCCACCAGCAGAGATCTGGGCCGCCTGGGAGCTTTCTTT.

V is TRBV30 and J is TRBJ1-6, with TRBD1 identical over 7 bases. CDR1 and CDR2 (germline): GTSNPN, SVGIG (reference sequence). V shed 2 bases and J 10 bases; nucleotides not matched to a gene: 8. The CDR3 is 14 residues long. CDR3 amino acids: CAWSTTGKESPLHF. The CDR3 bases are TGTGCCTGGAGTACGACAGGGAAAGAATCACCCCTCCACTTT.

The genes are TRBV19 and TRBJ1-5, with D maybe TRBD1 (6 bases). Between the trimmed V and J ends, which lost 6 bases and 3 bases, there was a span of 12 bases. Germline-derived CDR1 and CDR2 are LNHDA and SQIVND (reference sequence). This CDR3 has 14 amino acids. CDR3 sequence: CASSQGQTNQPQHF. The CDR3, as DNA: TGTGCCAGTAGCCAAGGACAGACCAATCAGCCCCAGCATTTT.

The chain couples TRBV5-1 to TRBJ1-2; D is uncertain. Germline V lookup: CDR1 SGHRS, CDR2 YFSETQ. V lost 4 bases, J lost 7 bases, and 14 bases lay in between. The CDR3 covers 13 residues. As DNA, the CDR3 is TGCGCCAGCAGCCCGGGTCGGGGTGTTGGCTACACCTTC. This gives the protein CASSPGRGVGYTF.

The chain uses TRBV7-9 and TRBJ1-1, with D possibly TRBD1 on 6 matching bases. Germline V lookup: CDR1 SEHNR, CDR2 FQNEAQ (reference sequence). The CDR3 loop spans 14 amino acids. V was trimmed by 5 bases and J by 4 bases, leaving 14 bases between them. The CDR3 here is CASSPEQGGTEAFF. CDR3 nucleotide sequence: TGTGCCAGCAGCCCAGAACAAGGGGGCACTGAAGCTTTCTTT.

This chain uses TRBV27 with TRBJ1-1, with a possible D match to TRBD1 (6 bases). Germline assignment: CDR1 MNHEY and CDR2 SMNVEV (reference sequence). This CDR3 contains 14 residues. Trimming left V 5 bases short and J 7 bases short, with 17 bases between. The CDR3 coding sequence is TGTGCCAGCAGTCCAACGGGGGGGGGCGGTGAAGCTTTCTTT. Encoded protein: CASSPTGGGGEAFF.